Shown below are 19 T cell receptor beta chains from a single sample sequenced in a study of CD8+CD57+ T cells in acquired aplastic anemia. Genomic DNA served as template for TCR beta VDJ and CDR3 profiling. TCRdb reanalysed the reads using MiXCR and keeps one entry per CDR3 protein. The sample gives just over 200,000 distinct CDR3 sequences, 65% of which show up once; about 60% is in the top ten. Patients selected for sequencing had displayed CD8+CD57+ cell expansion by flow cytometry. The sequencing sample was made of sorted CD4+, CD8+, or CD8+CD57+ T cells (not recorded which) from PBMCs. The origin of the receptors is a human donor with aplastic anemia.

The J gene is TRBJ1-2, the V gene TRBV7-2; 7 bases map to TRBD1. Germline CDR1 reads SGHTA; CDR2 reads FQGNSA. The CDR3 has 13 amino acids. The trim removed 3 bases at V and 6 bases at J, leaving 4 bases unmatched. CDR3 in amino acids: CASSLGGGDGYTF. The CDR3, as DNA: TGTGCCAGCAGCTTGGGAGGGGGCGATGGCTACACCTTC.

The chain uses TRBV5-4 and TRBJ2-7, with D tentatively TRBD1 (6 bases). V was cut by 4 bases and J by 7 bases, with 15 bases left in between. Germline-derived CDR1 and CDR2 are SGHNT and YYREEE (reference sequence). The CDR3 covers 13 residues. The CDR3 sequence is CASSELDSREQYF. CDR3 in DNA: TGTGCCAGCAGCGAGCTGGACAGTCGAGAGCAGTACTTC.

The rearrangement uses TRBV5-1 and TRBJ1-1, with D perhaps TRBD1 (5 bases). The V and J ends lost 2 bases and 3 bases respectively, with 8 bases between them. This CDR3 is 13 amino acids long. CDR1 is SGHRS and CDR2 is YFSETQ in the germline V gene. CDR3: CASSFTGYTEAFF. CDR3 DNA: TGCGCCAGCAGCTTCACAGGATACACTGAAGCTTTCTTT.

The table lists this clonotype with a few counts. This chain joins TRBV27 and TRBJ2-2; D uncertain. The CDR3 contains 17 residues. From germline, CDR1 is MNHEY and CDR2 SMNVEV (reference sequence). Trimming pared 3 bases from V and 6 bases from J, leaving 20 bases between. CDR3 bases: TGTGCCAGCAGTTTGTCCCCAGCCGCCCTCAGCGCCGGGGAGCTGTTTTTT. Its protein is CASSLSPAALSAGELFF.

This clonotype was detected only a few times. The genes are TRBV4-1 and TRBJ1-2, with D hard to call. The CDR3 has 14 amino acids. V dropped 1 base and J dropped 1 base, with 7 bases sitting between them. CDR1 is MGHRA and CDR2 is YSYEKL in the germline V gene. CDR3 loop: CASSQGQVNYGYTF. The CDR3 region has the DNA TGCGCCAGCAGCCAAGGTCAAGTTAACTATGGCTACACCTTC.

The rearrangement uses TRBV5-1 and TRBJ2-7; D remains ambiguous. Per germline, CDR1 SGHRS and CDR2 YFSETQ. The CDR3 has 14 amino acids. V dropped 4 bases and J dropped 2 bases, with 13 bases sitting between them. CDR3 coding DNA: TGCGCCAGCAGCCTGGACGGCCAACCCTACGAGCAGTACTTC. Protein: CASSLDGQPYEQYF. Full variable domain (remainder filled in from reference TRBV5-1 and TRBJ2-7): KAGVTQTPRYLIKTRGQQVTLSCSPISGHRSVSWYQQTPGQGLQFLFEYFSETQRNKGNFPGRFSGRQFSNSRSEMNVSTLELGDSALYLCASSLDGQPYEQYFGPGTRLTVT.

This clonotype was seen more than once but under ten times. The V and J genes are TRBV24-1 and TRBJ2-5, with a weak D call TRBD2 (6 bases). The CDR3 runs to 15 residues. V was clipped by 6 bases and J by 2 bases, with 15 bases between them. CDR1 is KGHDR, CDR2 SFDVKD, per germline. The CDR3 is CATSIAGFGQETQYF. CDR3 sequence (DNA): TGTGCCACCAGTATTGCGGGGTTTGGACAAGAGACCCAGTACTTC.

The genes are TRBV10-3 and TRBJ1-1, with D unresolved. In germline, CDR1 is ENHRY, CDR2 SYGVKD. Trimming removed 0 bases at V and 1 base at J, with 6 bases between. This CDR3 contains 14 residues. The CDR3 sequence is CAISESLGNTEAFF. The CDR3 nucleotides are TGTGCCATCAGTGAGTCGTTGGGGAACACTGAAGCTTTCTTT.

The V and J genes are TRBV4-1 and TRBJ2-7, with 8 bases that match TRBD2. The J segment lost 3 bases and the V segment lost 2 bases, leaving 3 bases of the junction unmatched. CDR1 and CDR2 (germline): MGHRA, YSYEKL. The CDR3 totals 14 residues. The DNA of the CDR3 is TGCGCCAGCAGCCAACAGAGCGGGGGCTACGAGCAGTACTTC. Residues: CASSQQSGGYEQYF.

There are a few counts of this clonotype. V and J are TRBV15 and TRBJ2-2, with 9 nucleotides matching TRBD1. The CDR3 is 14 residues long. Germline V gene sequence: CDR1 LNHNV, CDR2 YYDKDF (reference sequence). Trimming cost V 9 bases and J 1 base; bases outside gene matches: 3. CDR3 nucleotides: TGTGCCACTTGGGGACAGGGGAACACCGGGGAGCTGTTTTTT. This codes for CATWGQGNTGELFF.

The rearrangement links TRBV3-1 to TRBJ1-2; D perhaps matches TRBD1 (6 bases). V lost 1 base to trimming and J lost 4 bases, with 13 bases between them. The CDR3 runs to 15 residues. Germline-derived CDR1 and CDR2 are LGHDT and YNNKEL (reference sequence). The CDR3 nucleotides read TGTGCCAGCAGCCAAGCCCTAACAGGGATCTATGGCTACACCTTC. It is translated as CASSQALTGIYGYTF.

This clonotype appeared a few times. The chain couples TRBV24-1 to TRBJ1-2, with 8 bases aligning to TRBD1. This CDR3 has 16 amino acids. Germline trimming cut 3 bases from V and 6 bases from J; bases unmatched to any gene: 11. CDR1 is KGHDR and CDR2 is SFDVKD in the germline V gene. The CDR3 protein is CATSDPTRTGFDGYTF. CDR3 DNA: TGTGCCACCAGTGATCCGACCCGGACAGGGTTTGATGGCTACACCTTC.

This sequence joins TRBV9 and TRBJ2-1; tentative D call: TRBD1 (5 bases). Germline CDR1 reads SGDLS; CDR2 reads YYNGEE. CDR3 length: 13 amino acids. V was shortened by 1 base and J by 7 bases, with 9 bases between the two germline ends. For the CDR3, the DNA is TGTGCCAGCAGCGTACAGGGTAGAAATGAGCAGTTCTTC. Its protein product is CASSVQGRNEQFF.

In this sample, this clonotype turned up many times. The chain links TRBV5-1 to TRBJ2-7, with D perhaps TRBD1 or TRBD2 (5 bases each). This CDR3 is built from 14 residues. V lost 4 bases and J 3 bases, leaving 14 bases between the germline ends. Germline CDR1 SGHRS, CDR2 YFSETQ. The DNA of the CDR3 is TGCGCCAGCAGCCCAGGGACGGGGATCTACGAGCAGTACTTC. Translated: CASSPGTGIYEQYF.

This chain joins TRBV2 and TRBJ2-1, with 12 bases that match TRBD2. CDR3 size: 16 residues. Germline V CDR1 and CDR2: SNHLY, FYNNEI. V shed 6 bases, J shed 7 bases, and the junction held 10 bases outside the gene matches. The CDR3: CASRPLAGGPWNEQFF. In DNA form, the CDR3 reads TGTGCCAGCAGGCCTCTAGCGGGGGGGCCTTGGAATGAGCAGTTCTTC.

This clonotype has a handful of counts. The chain carries TRBV7-8 and TRBJ2-7, with a possible D match to TRBD2 (5 bases). CDR3 length: 11 amino acids. Trimming cost V 5 bases and J 9 bases, with 11 bases left between them. Germline V gene lookup returns CDR1 SGHVS and CDR2 FQNEAQ. CDR3 residues: CASSGESGQYF. The CDR3 DNA reads as TGTGCCAGCAGCGGGGAGTCGGGGCAGTACTTC.

The chain combines TRBV9 with TRBJ2-3; D is perhaps TRBD1 or TRBD2 (6 bases each). Trimming took 4 bases from V and 5 from J, leaving 14 bases between them. Per the germline V gene, CDR1 is SGDLS and CDR2 is YYNGEE. CDR3 length equals 14 residues. This CDR3 is CASSQRGQRDTQYF. The CDR3 nucleotides are TGTGCCAGCAGCCAACGGGGGCAGAGAGATACGCAGTATTTT.

The rearrangement joins TRBV9 to TRBJ2-3, with 12 bases matching TRBD2. The CDR3 length is 19 residues. Per germline, CDR1 SGDLS and CDR2 YYNGEE. The V and J ends lost 4 bases and 2 bases, in that order; junction bases with no gene match: 14. CDR3 nucleotides: TGTGCCAGCAGCCAAAGGGCTAGCGGGGGGGCCCCCCTCACAGATACGCAGTATTTT. Amino acid sequence: CASSQRASGGAPLTDTQYF.

This clonotype has only a few counts. Germline is not matched at one junction end, which may reflect a read error. V is TRBV15 and J is TRBJ2-1, with D unclear. The CDR3 covers 13 residues. Germline values: CDR1 LNHNV, CDR2 YYDKDF (reference sequence). The CDR3 reads CASSLGSLNEQFF. The CDR3 nucleotides read TGTGCCAGCAGCTTAGGGTCTTTGAATGAGCAGTTCTTC. Full variable domain (rest looked up from reference TRBV15 and TRBJ2-1): DAMVIQNPRYQVTQFGKPVTLSCSQTLNHNVMYWYQQKSSQAPKLLFHYYDKDFNNEADTPDNFQSRRPNTSFCFLDIRSPGLGDTAMYLCASSLGSLNEQFFGPGTRLTVL.